This T cell receptor (beta chain) was obtained from a study of shared clonotypes between healthy human individuals. As for the study in general: Each donor had three CD4 naive, three CD4 memory, two CD8 naive and one CD8 memory plate. Points from the study as a whole: Sequencing of the sorted subsets was shown by rarefaction to be incomplete despite large depth. The study drew on few donors, limiting represented genetic and exposure-history diversity.

CDR1 and CDR2 (germline): SGHVS, FQNEAQ. The V end was cut by 2 bases, the J end by 3 bases, with 5 bases between. This CDR3 is built from 13 residues. The repertoire was sequenced with immunoSEQ multiplex PCR; TCRdb's copy has only in-frame clones and lacks some. The sample shows about 1.1 million clones, 75% to 85% of them seen only once. In regard to this clone: The target antigen is unknown.

The sequencing sample was made of memory CD4+ T cells from PBMCs. Subset indicated: CD45RA-negative fraction. The V and J genes are TRBV7-8 and TRBJ1-5; the D is unclear. The sequence came from a man between 18 and 29 years old in good health. Some clones in this sample may be carry-over from other donors' samples. The CDR3 sequence: CASSLWDNQPQHF. In DNA, the CDR3 is TGTGCCAGCAGCTTATGGGACAATCAGCCCCAGCATTTT. The full variable domain, with the rest looked up from reference TRBV7-8 and TRBJ1-5, is GAGVSQSPRYKVAKRGQDVALRCDPISGHVSLFWYQQALGQGPEFLTYFQNEAQLDKSGLPSDRFFAERPEGSVSTLKIQRTQQEDSAVYLCASSLWDNQPQHFGDGTRLSIL.